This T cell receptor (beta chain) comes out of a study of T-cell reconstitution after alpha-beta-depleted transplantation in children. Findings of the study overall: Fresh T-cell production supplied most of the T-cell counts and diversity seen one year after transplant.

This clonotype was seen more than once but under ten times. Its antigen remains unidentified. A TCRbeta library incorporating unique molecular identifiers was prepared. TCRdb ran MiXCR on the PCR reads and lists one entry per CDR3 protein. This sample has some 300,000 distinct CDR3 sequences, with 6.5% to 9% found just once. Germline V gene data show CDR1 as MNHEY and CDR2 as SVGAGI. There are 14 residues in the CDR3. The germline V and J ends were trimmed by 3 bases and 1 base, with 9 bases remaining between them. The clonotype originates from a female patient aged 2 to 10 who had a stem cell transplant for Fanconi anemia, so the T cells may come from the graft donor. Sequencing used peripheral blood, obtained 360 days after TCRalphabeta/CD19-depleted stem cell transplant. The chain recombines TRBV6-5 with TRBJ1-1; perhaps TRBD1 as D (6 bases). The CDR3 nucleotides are TGTGCCAGCAGTTATAGGGGGGGGAACACTGAAGCTTTCTTT. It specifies CASSYRGGNTEAFF.